This T cell receptor beta chain originates from a study of blood T cell repertoires in COVID-19. Libraries were prepared by immunoSEQ multiplex PCR; TCRdb keeps only in-frame clonotypes and omits some of them. The repertoire consists of 200,000 to 250,000 clones, with around 87% occurring once and the leading ten covering about 1.6%. V shed 5 bases and J shed 2 bases, with 18 bases lying between them. This CDR3 contains 16 residues. Per germline, CDR1 LNHDA and CDR2 SQIVND (reference sequence). Study members were between about 18 and 95 years old and lived in fewer than 30 US regions. The TCR comes from a woman in her forties or fifties who had recovered from COVID-19. The chain links TRBV19 to TRBJ1-1; D is ambiguous. The sequenced sample was PBMCs or T cells enriched from blood (not recorded which). CDR3 nucleotides: TGTGCCAGTAGTCCTTATGCAGAGACAAGAAACACTGAAGCTTTCTTT. Translated: CASSPYAETRNTEAFF.